These T cell receptor beta chains were read from a single sample in a study of blood T cell repertoires in COVID-19. The method was immunoSEQ multiplex PCR; TCRdb's version includes in-frame clones alone and lacks a portion of them. Among hundreds of thousands of clones listed, nearly 90% were seen once. The sequenced material came from PBMCs or T cells enriched from blood (not recorded which). These receptors were obtained from a woman aged 18-35 years who had been exposed to COVID-19. Each CDR3 is given with its conserved first and last residue. A D gene is named only where the DNA matches it firmly. Rows may omit the clone size; those that give it use once, few, many or a size class.

cdr3_length: 16; d_call: TRBD1; v_call: TRBV4-1; j_call: TRBJ2-7; clone_size: .; cdr3_nt: TGCGCCAGCAGCCAAGAAGAGCAGGGACAGGGCTACGAGCAGTACTTC; cdr3_aa: CASSQEEQGQGYEQYF
cdr3_length: 16; d_call: TRBD1; v_call: TRBV19; j_call: TRBJ1-2; clone_size: .; cdr3_nt: TGTGCCAGTAGCCACCCGGGACAGGCCATCACCTATGGCTACACCTTC; cdr3_aa: CASSHPGQAITYGYTF
cdr3_length: 15; d_call: TRBD1; v_call: TRBV2; j_call: TRBJ2-1; clone_size: .; cdr3_nt: TGTGCCAGCAGTCCTGGGGACAGGGAGGGTAATGAGCAGTTCTTC; cdr3_aa: CASSPGDREGNEQFF
cdr3_length: 15; d_call: TRBD1; v_call: TRBV20-1; j_call: TRBJ2-4; clone_size: once; cdr3_nt: TGCAGTGCTAGTCCCGGGACAGGGACCAAAAACATTCAGTACTTC; cdr3_aa: CSASPGTGTKNIQYF
cdr3_length: 12; d_call: .; v_call: TRBV14; j_call: TRBJ2-7; clone_size: few; cdr3_nt: TGTGCCAGCAGCTTTACTAGCTACGAGCAGTACTTC; cdr3_aa: CASSFTSYEQYF
cdr3_length: 13; d_call: TRBD2; v_call: TRBV27; j_call: TRBJ2-1; clone_size: .; cdr3_nt: TGTGCCAGCAGTCTAGGACTAGCGGAGAGGGAATTCTTC; cdr3_aa: CASSLGLAEREFF
cdr3_length: 14; d_call: .; v_call: TRBV7-9; j_call: TRBJ1-5; clone_size: .; cdr3_nt: TGTGCCAGCAGCTTAGGGGGCCAGCAAGGTCCCCAGCATTTT; cdr3_aa: CASSLGGQQGPQHF
cdr3_length: 14; d_call: .; v_call: TRBV7-9; j_call: TRBJ1-6; clone_size: .; cdr3_nt: TGTGCCAGCAGCTTATCAGGTCTTGGTTCACCCCTCCACTTT; cdr3_aa: CASSLSGLGSPLHF
cdr3_length: 14; d_call: TRBD2; v_call: TRBV6-5; j_call: TRBJ2-7; clone_size: .; cdr3_nt: TGTGCCAGCAGTCTAGCGGGAGTTTTCTACGAGCAGTACTTC; cdr3_aa: CASSLAGVFYEQYF
cdr3_length: 16; d_call: TRBD1; v_call: TRBV10-2; j_call: TRBJ1-2; clone_size: few; cdr3_nt: TGCGCCAGCAGTGAGGCCCCGTTTACAGGGGCCTATGGCTACACCTTC; cdr3_aa: CASSEAPFTGAYGYTF
cdr3_length: 20; d_call: TRBD2; v_call: TRBV10-3; j_call: TRBJ2-1; clone_size: .; cdr3_nt: TGTGCCATCAGTGAACCACTCGGCGGCTTGGGCCTCGCGGGGGGGAATGAGCAGTTCTTC; cdr3_aa: CAISEPLGGLGLAGGNEQFF
cdr3_length: 14; d_call: TRBD2; v_call: TRBV3-1/TRBV3-2; j_call: TRBJ2-3; clone_size: .; cdr3_nt: TGTGCCAGCAGCCAAGATTGGGGAGGGCGAACGCAGTATTTT; cdr3_aa: CASSQDWGGRTQYF
cdr3_length: 13; d_call: .; v_call: TRBV29-1; j_call: TRBJ2-7; clone_size: .; cdr3_nt: TGCAGCGGGGGGCGGGCCAGGAACTACGAGCAGTACTTC; cdr3_aa: CSGGRARNYEQYF
cdr3_length: 15; d_call: .; v_call: TRBV27; j_call: TRBJ1-5; clone_size: .; cdr3_nt: TGTGCCAGCAGTTTTCTCAGGGATGGGAATCAGCCCCAGCATTTT; cdr3_aa: CASSFLRDGNQPQHF
cdr3_length: 15; d_call: TRBD1; v_call: TRBV2; j_call: TRBJ1-1; clone_size: .; cdr3_nt: TGTGCCAGCAGTAGGGACAGAGTAAGTTCCACTGAAGCTTTCTTT; cdr3_aa: CASSRDRVSSTEAFF
cdr3_length: 14; d_call: TRBD1; v_call: TRBV7-2; j_call: TRBJ2-3; clone_size: .; cdr3_nt: TGTGCCAGCAGGGACAGGGAAAGCACAGATACGCAGTATTTT; cdr3_aa: CASRDRESTDTQYF
cdr3_length: 15; d_call: .; v_call: TRBV7-8; j_call: TRBJ2-2; clone_size: .; cdr3_nt: TGTGCCAGCAGCCGAGGGCGGGGTGACACCGGGGAGCTGTTTTTT; cdr3_aa: CASSRGRGDTGELFF
cdr3_length: 16; d_call: .; v_call: TRBV4-1; j_call: TRBJ2-2; clone_size: .; cdr3_nt: TGCGCCAGCAGCCAAATTGGTGGGCTACCAACCGGGGAGCTGTTTTTT; cdr3_aa: CASSQIGGLPTGELFF
cdr3_length: 17; d_call: TRBD1; v_call: TRBV5-1; j_call: TRBJ1-3; clone_size: once; cdr3_nt: TGCGCCAGCAGCTCAACGGGACAGGGGGGTTCTGGAAACACCATATATTTT; cdr3_aa: CASSSTGQGGSGNTIYF
cdr3_length: 18; d_call: .; v_call: TRBV12-2; j_call: TRBJ2-3; clone_size: .; cdr3_nt: TGTGCAAGTCGCTTAGCCGGGACAGCTTCTTCTGGGGGAGATACGCAGTATTTT; cdr3_aa: CASRLAGTASSGGDTQYF
cdr3_length: 13; d_call: TRBD1; v_call: TRBV28; j_call: TRBJ1-1; clone_size: .; cdr3_nt: TGTGCCAGCAGGACAGGGGGGGGGACTGAAGCTTTCTTT; cdr3_aa: CASRTGGGTEAFF
cdr3_length: 15; d_call: TRBD2; v_call: TRBV3-1/TRBV3-2; j_call: TRBJ2-7; clone_size: .; cdr3_nt: TGTGCCAGCAGCCACCCTGCGGGGGGGACCTACGAGCAGTACTTC; cdr3_aa: CASSHPAGGTYEQYF
cdr3_length: 16; d_call: .; v_call: TRBV27; j_call: TRBJ1-1; clone_size: .; cdr3_nt: TGTGCCAGCAGTTTATCGCCCGGCAGGGGGAACACTGAAGCTTTCTTT; cdr3_aa: CASSLSPGRGNTEAFF
cdr3_length: 14; d_call: TRBD1; v_call: TRBV29-1; j_call: TRBJ2-1; clone_size: .; cdr3_nt: TGCAGCGTCCCGGACGACAGGGCTCGGGATGAGCAGTTCTTC; cdr3_aa: CSVPDDRARDEQFF
cdr3_length: 13; d_call: TRBD1; v_call: TRBV12-3/TRBV12-4; j_call: TRBJ1-1; clone_size: .; cdr3_nt: TGTGCCAGCAAACAACAGGGGGTGACTGAAGCTTTCTTT; cdr3_aa: CASKQQGVTEAFF
cdr3_length: 13; d_call: .; v_call: TRBV30; j_call: TRBJ2-1; clone_size: .; cdr3_nt: TGTGCCTGGAATAAGGACAGTTCCAATGAGCAGTTCTTC; cdr3_aa: CAWNKDSSNEQFF
cdr3_length: 13; d_call: .; v_call: TRBV12-1; j_call: TRBJ1-2; clone_size: .; cdr3_nt: TGTGCCAGCAGCTTGGGACAGAGCTATGGCTACACCTTC; cdr3_aa: CASSLGQSYGYTF
cdr3_length: 14; d_call: .; v_call: TRBV7-3; j_call: TRBJ2-1; clone_size: few; cdr3_nt: TGTGCCAGCAGCTTAGTCCGGGGGGCCCATGAGCAGTTCTTC; cdr3_aa: CASSLVRGAHEQFF
cdr3_length: 14; d_call: .; v_call: TRBV7-3; j_call: TRBJ2-2; clone_size: .; cdr3_nt: TGTGCCAGCAGCTTGACTAGGTGGAGCGGGGAGCTGTTTTTT; cdr3_aa: CASSLTRWSGELFF
cdr3_length: 16; d_call: .; v_call: TRBV19; j_call: TRBJ2-5; clone_size: .; cdr3_nt: TGTGCCAGTAGTGCCCTCGCGGGGGCAGTACAAGAGACCCAGTACTTC; cdr3_aa: CASSALAGAVQETQYF
cdr3_length: 14; d_call: .; v_call: TRBV7-9; j_call: TRBJ2-1; clone_size: .; cdr3_nt: TGTGCCAGTGGTAACAGGGACTCCTACAATGAGCAGTTCTTC; cdr3_aa: CASGNRDSYNEQFF
cdr3_length: 13; d_call: TRBD1; v_call: TRBV12-3/TRBV12-4; j_call: TRBJ1-2; clone_size: .; cdr3_nt: TGTGCCAGCAGCCAGGGGGCTGGCTATGGCTACACCTTC; cdr3_aa: CASSQGAGYGYTF
cdr3_length: 13; d_call: .; v_call: TRBV10-1; j_call: TRBJ1-1; clone_size: .; cdr3_nt: TGCGCCAGTTCAGAAACAGGGTACACTGAAGCTTTCTTT; cdr3_aa: CASSETGYTEAFF
cdr3_length: 14; d_call: TRBD1; v_call: TRBV18; j_call: TRBJ2-7; clone_size: .; cdr3_nt: TGTGCCAGCTCACCTCTTGGGACAGACTACGAGCAGTACTTC; cdr3_aa: CASSPLGTDYEQYF
cdr3_length: 15; d_call: TRBD2; v_call: TRBV6-5; j_call: TRBJ2-7; clone_size: .; cdr3_nt: TGTGCCAGCAGTTTTAAGACTAGCGGGGCCTACGAGCAGTACTTC; cdr3_aa: CASSFKTSGAYEQYF
cdr3_length: 15; d_call: .; v_call: TRBV9; j_call: TRBJ1-1; clone_size: .; cdr3_nt: TGTGCCAGCAGCGTAGCGGGGGTCACGAACACTGAAGCTTTCTTT; cdr3_aa: CASSVAGVTNTEAFF
cdr3_length: 14; d_call: TRBD1; v_call: TRBV7-9; j_call: TRBJ1-2; clone_size: .; cdr3_nt: TGTGCCAGCAGCTTCAAAGGGGGCGCAAGTGGCTACACCTTC; cdr3_aa: CASSFKGGASGYTF